This T cell receptor beta chain was sequenced during a study of identical twins. TCRdb re-analysed the 5' RACE reads in MiXCR, keeping a single row per CDR3 protein. Of under 350,000 distinct CDR3 sequences listed, roughly 8.6% were seen once; the top ten hold 6% to 8.5%. With no exceptions, donors were healthy Caucasians. This clonotype was seen more than once but under ten times. The same sample was also used in a study of yellow fever vaccine responses in identical twins.

Material: CD8+ T cells sorted from blood. This clonotype was sampled from a woman aged 18-29 years in good health.

The CDR3 region is CSASSQGAGANVLTF. The CDR3 nucleotides read TGCAGTGCTAGTTCTCAGGGTGCTGGGGCCAACGTCCTGACTTTC. This rearrangement joins TRBV20-1 to TRBJ2-6; a weak D match, TRBD1 (5 bases). Germline V lookup: CDR1 DFQATT, CDR2 SNEGSKA (reference sequence). CDR3 length: 15 amino acids. V shed 3 bases and J shed 2 bases, with 11 bases lying between them.